The T cell receptor (beta chain) under discussion was sequenced for a study of CD8 T cells in ankylosing spondylitis. Study findings and constraints: Characteristic, it appeared, of ankylosing spondylitis blood was a TCR beta motif of eight highly homologous variants. Before this, some motif variants had been reported in reactive arthritis synovial fluid and blood. Reported data indicate significant enrichment of disease-linked clones within matched ankylosing spondylitis synovial fluid.

Quantitative 5'-RACE with molecular barcodes was used to make the TCR beta libraries. TCRdb ran MiXCR on the 5' RACE reads and lists one entry per CDR3 protein. This repertoire shows around 22,000 distinct CDR3 sequences, 13% found once; its top ten account for about 32%. Germline CDR1 reads MNHEY; CDR2 reads SVGEGT. Deletions cut 2 bases from V and 3 bases from J, with 14 bases between. The CDR3 extends over 15 amino acids. The table lists this clonotype with many counts. Its antigen is undetermined. The TCR sequence derives from a male donor with ankylosing spondylitis or in good health (not recorded which). Sample: blood. The chain joins TRBV6-2 or TRBV6-3 to TRBJ2-7, with unresolved D. The CDR3, as DNA: TGTGCCAGCAGTTACGCCGGCATTCCTCGCTACGAGCAGTACTTC. It translates to CASSYAGIPRYEQYF.